What follows are 10 T cell receptor beta chains derived from one specimen sequenced in a study of blood T cell repertoires in COVID-19. TCRdb keeps only in-frame clones here, not all; method: immunoSEQ multiplex PCR. The table records approximately 77,000 clones, approximately 76% of them present only once. The sample was peripheral blood. The source is a man between 65 and 79 years old with active or convalescent COVID-19.

This clone came up a few times. The V and J genes are TRBV10-3 and TRBJ2-3; 11 nucleotides match TRBD2. Germline assignment: CDR1 ENHRY and CDR2 SYGVKD. The CDR3 is 19 amino acids. Trimming cost V 2 bases and J 0 bases; bases outside gene matches: 10. CDR3 in DNA: TGTGCCATCAGTGAGCCAAAGGTGGGACTAGCGGACAGCACAGATACGCAGTATTTT. As protein: CAISEPKVGLADSTDTQYF.

This clone has just a few counts. This sequence joins TRBV19 and TRBJ1-6; 7 positions match TRBD1. Germline trimming cut 7 bases from V and 6 bases from J; bases unmatched to any gene: 3. Germline V gene data show CDR1 as LNHDA and CDR2 as SQIVND (reference sequence). CDR3 length: 13 amino acids. CDR3 sequence: CASTGTANSPLHF. The DNA for the CDR3 is TGTGCCAGTACGGGGACAGCTAATTCACCCCTCCACTTT.

V gene TRBV6-6 combines with J gene TRBJ1-2, with a tentative D call TRBD1 (5 bases). This CDR3 has 14 residues. The V end lost 7 bases, the J end lost 3 bases, and 15 bases lay between the germline ends. Germline values: CDR1 MNHNY, CDR2 SVGAGI (reference sequence). For the CDR3, the DNA is TGTGCCAGCACCGCCGGGCCCAGGGACTATGGCTACACCTTC. Translation gives CASTAGPRDYGYTF.

The chain links TRBV27 to TRBJ2-3, with D uncertain. This CDR3 contains 13 residues. The germline gives CDR1 MNHEY, CDR2 SMNVEV (reference sequence). The V gene lost 3 bases and the J gene lost 1 base, with 5 bases spanning the gap. Written as DNA, the CDR3 is TGTGCCAGCAGTTTCTCGGGCACAGATACGCAGTATTTT. Its protein product is CASSFSGTDTQYF.

The rearrangement uses TRBV28 and TRBJ2-2, with 10 nucleotides matching TRBD1. The germline gives CDR1 MDHEN, CDR2 SYDVKM. After removal of 6 bases from V and 6 bases from J, the junction contained 7 bases not matched to a gene. The CDR3 consists of 15 residues. CDR3: CASRAGQGDAGELFF. The CDR3 region has the DNA TGTGCCAGCAGGGCTGGACAGGGGGATGCCGGGGAGCTGTTTTTT.

The rearrangement uses TRBV18 and TRBJ2-3, with D maybe TRBD2 (6 bases). V was trimmed by 0 bases and J by 4 bases, leaving 14 bases between them. The CDR3 has 16 residues. The germline V gene has CDR1 KGHSH and CDR2 LQKENI. CDR3 DNA sequence: TGTGCCAGCTCACCACCGACTGGGGGAGGCCCAGATACGCAGTATTTT. Its protein product is CASSPPTGGGPDTQYF.

CDR3 bases: TGTGCCAGCAGCGCTCAGGGCCCTCAAGCACTGTTTTTT. It yields the protein CASSAQGPQALFF. The rearrangement uses TRBV4-2 and TRBJ1-4, with a tentative D call TRBD1 (5 bases). Germline V gene data show CDR1 as LGHNA and CDR2 as YNFKEQ. V was shortened by 5 bases and J by 13 bases, with 17 bases between the two germline ends. The CDR3 runs 13 residues.

This sequence joins TRBV23-1 and TRBJ2-3; TRBD2 aligns across 7 bases. TRBV23-1 is filed as an ORF, its function uncertain. J lost 2 bases, V lost 7 bases, and 9 bases had no gene match. This CDR3 spans 15 amino acids. CDR3 nucleotides: TGCGCCAGCAACGAGACTAGCACTTTCACAGATACGCAGTATTTT. This translates into CASNETSTFTDTQYF.

The V gene is TRBV5-1, the J gene TRBJ2-1; D remains ambiguous. This CDR3 has 14 amino acids. CDR1 and CDR2 from the germline V gene are SGHRS and YFSETQ. The ends were cut back, 1 base at V and 8 bases at J, with 13 bases in the middle. The CDR3 sequence is CASSLSAANDEQFF. The CDR3 nucleotides are TGCGCCAGCAGCTTGTCGGCGGCTAACGATGAGCAGTTCTTC.

The chain recombines TRBV7-2 with TRBJ1-5, with a weak D call TRBD1 (5 bases). The V gene's germline CDR1 is SGHTA and CDR2 FQGNSA. V was trimmed by 2 bases and J by 5 bases, leaving 7 bases between them. The CDR3 totals 13 residues. This CDR3 is CASSLWGDQPQHF. The CDR3 region has the DNA TGTGCCAGCAGCTTATGGGGGGATCAGCCCCAGCATTTT.